These T cell receptor beta chains were read from a single sample in a study of OX40 agonist ivuxolimab in advanced cancers. Only in-frame clones appear in the TCRdb table, and some are missing; sequencing was by immunoSEQ multiplex PCR. The sample lists roughly 75,000 clones, around 82% occurring once. The sample here was CD4+ or CD8+ T cells sorted from blood, taken in a trial of the OX40 agonist ivuxolimab. These receptors originate from an adult with an advanced solid tumor such as melanoma, head and neck, liver or kidney cancer. Each CDR3 is given with its conserved first and last residue. The D gene is left open where the match is weak. Size is stated for part of the rows, as once, few or many counts, or as a class when the clone is expanded.

V gene	clone size	J gene	D gene	CDR3 DNA	CDR3 protein
TRBV5-4	-	TRBJ2-7	-	TGTGCCAGCAGCCTTGGACAGCCGCCCTACGAGCAGTACTTC	CASSLGQPPYEQYF
TRBV9	many	TRBJ1-3	-	TGTGCCAGCAGCGACGCCCGAGGAAACACCATATATTTT	CASSDARGNTIYF
TRBV6-5	once	TRBJ2-7	TRBD2	TGTGCCAGCAGTTCGGCTAGCGGACCCGGTTACGAGCAGTACTTC	CASSSASGPGYEQYF
TRBV7-2	few	TRBJ2-5	TRBD2	TGTGCCAGTAGCTTAGGGACTACCGGGGAGACCCAGTACTTC	CASSLGTTGETQYF
TRBV14	-	TRBJ2-7	TRBD2	TGTGCCAGCAGCGCCTGGGCGGGGGGCTACGAGCAGTACTTC	CASSAWAGGYEQYF
TRBV28	many	TRBJ1-5	TRBD1	TGTGCCAGCACCTCGACAGGGGGAAGCAATCAGCCCCAGCATTTT	CASTSTGGSNQPQHF
TRBV28	-	TRBJ2-1	-	TGTGCCAGCAGTTTATTACGTGATGAGCAGTTCTTC	CASSLLRDEQFF
TRBV6-6	-	TRBJ1-5	TRBD1	TGTGCCAGCGGCCGGGACAGGGACGGGAGCAATCAGCCCCAGCATTTT	CASGRDRDGSNQPQHF
TRBV5-1	few	TRBJ2-7	-	TGCGCCAGCAGAATAGACTCCTACGAGCAGTACTTC	CASRIDSYEQYF
TRBV11-2	-	TRBJ1-2	-	TGTGCCAGCAGCTGGCCTAACTATGGCTACACCTTC	CASSWPNYGYTF
TRBV5-1	-	TRBJ2-5	-	TGCGCCAGCAGCTTGGGTTTGCGGGGACCCCAAGAGACCCAGTACTTC	CASSLGLRGPQETQYF
TRBV2	-	TRBJ2-6	-	TGTGCCAGCAGGGACTCTGGGGCCAACGTCCTGACTTTC	CASRDSGANVLTF
TRBV11-2	-	TRBJ2-1	-	TGTGCCAGCAGCCCCAAAGGGGGGCTAGCCTACAATGAGCAGTTCTTC	CASSPKGGLAYNEQFF
TRBV7-9	-	TRBJ2-3	TRBD1	TGTGCCAGCAGCTTAGGACAGGGACAGATAGATACGCAGTATTTT	CASSLGQGQIDTQYF
TRBV7-3	-	TRBJ1-1	TRBD1	TGTGCCAGCGGACAGGGACCGAACACTGAAGCTTTCTTT	CASGQGPNTEAFF
TRBV5-1	once	TRBJ1-5	TRBD1	TGCGCCAGCAGCCTCGGGACAGGGGACCAGCCCCAGCATTTT	CASSLGTGDQPQHF
TRBV2	once	TRBJ2-1	TRBD1	TGTGCCAGCACCGGGACAGGGGCCCGCGGAGAGCAGTTCTTC	CASTGTGARGEQFF
TRBV19	-	TRBJ2-7	TRBD2	TGTGCCAGTAGTGGGACTAGCGGGGGGATCCCCGAGCAGTACTTC	CASSGTSGGIPEQYF
TRBV10-3	-	TRBJ2-1	-	TGTGCCATCAGTGAGTCCCTCTCCGGGGGGCGCCGCAATGAGCAGTTCTTC	CAISESLSGGRRNEQFF
TRBV5-1	-	TRBJ2-4	-	TGCGCCAGCAGCTTGATCCAGGGTTCCAAAAACATTCAGTACTTC	CASSLIQGSKNIQYF
TRBV28	-	TRBJ1-3	TRBD1	TGTGCCAGCAGTTTTGGGACAGGGGTAGGAAACACCATATATTTT	CASSFGTGVGNTIYF
TRBV4-1	-	TRBJ2-3	-	TGCGCCAGCAGCCAAGCGGGGCAGCGGTCCACAGATACGCAGTATTTT	CASSQAGQRSTDTQYF
TRBV5-1	-	TRBJ1-1	-	TGCGCCAGCAGCTACGTTGAACAGGGCTACACTGAAGCTTTCTTT	CASSYVEQGYTEAFF
TRBV5-4	-	TRBJ2-5	-	TGTGCCAGCACCTCTGGGGGTCGGGGAGAGACCCAGTACTTC	CASTSGGRGETQYF
TRBV19	-	TRBJ2-3	-	TGTGCCAGTAGTATGGGTAGCGGCTGGGATACGCAGTATTTT	CASSMGSGWDTQYF
TRBV18	-	TRBJ1-4	-	TGTGCCAGCTCACCACGAGGGGCAACTAATGAAAAACTGTTTTTT	CASSPRGATNEKLFF
TRBV5-4	-	TRBJ1-5	-	TGTGCCAGCAGAGTTGGGGGTTCCGAAAGCAATCAGCCCCAGCATTTT	CASRVGGSESNQPQHF
TRBV5-1	-	TRBJ2-5	TRBD2	TGCGCCAGCAGCTTGGAAGCGGGGGAAGAGACCCAGTACTTC	CASSLEAGEETQYF
TRBV27	once	TRBJ2-1	TRBD2	TGTGCCAGCAGTTTAAAGGGGGTCCCCGTGATAGCGGGAGGCAATGAGCAGTTCTTC	CASSLKGVPVIAGGNEQFF
TRBV2	-	TRBJ2-7	-	TGTGCCAGCAGTGGGCCCCGGGTCGGCTCCTACGAGCAGTACTTC	CASSGPRVGSYEQYF
TRBV7-2	-	TRBJ1-2	-	TGTGCCAGCAGCTTAGCTGGATATGGCTACACCTTC	CASSLAGYGYTF
TRBV6-1	-	TRBJ2-7	TRBD1	TGTGCCATCCACTGGGACAGGGGCTCCTACGAGCAGTACTTC	CAIHWDRGSYEQYF
TRBV5-1	-	TRBJ1-5	-	TGCGCCAGCAGTCCCGGGACGGAAGATCAGCCCCAGCATTTT	CASSPGTEDQPQHF
TRBV7-2	-	TRBJ1-1	TRBD1	TGTGCCAGCAGCTTCTCAGGGGGGGGCACTGAAGCTTTCTTT	CASSFSGGGTEAFF
TRBV7-9	-	TRBJ1-3	TRBD1	TGTGCCAGCAGCTCGGACAGGGGCGGAAACACCATATATTTT	CASSSDRGGNTIYF
TRBV2	once	TRBJ1-3	-	TGTGCCAGCAGTGAAGCGGGATCGGGCTCTGGAAACACCATATATTTT	CASSEAGSGSGNTIYF
TRBV2	-	TRBJ2-5	-	TGTGCCAGCACTGGGCAGCAGGCACAAGAGACCCAGTACTTC	CASTGQQAQETQYF
TRBV11-2	-	TRBJ2-3	TRBD2	TGTGCCAGCAGCTCTACCCGGGGGGGGTCCACAGATACGCAGTATTTT	CASSSTRGGSTDTQYF
TRBV12-5	-	TRBJ2-5	-	TGTGCTAGTGGTTTGGCCCGAGGGACCCAGTACTTC	CASGLARGTQYF
TRBV6-6	-	TRBJ1-6	-	TGTGCCAGCAGTCTTTATGGGGGAAGGGATTCACCCCTCCACTTT	CASSLYGGRDSPLHF
TRBV27	few	TRBJ2-5	-	TGTGCCAGCAGTTCCCGAGGACAAGAGACCCAGTACTTC	CASSSRGQETQYF
TRBV10-3	-	TRBJ1-5	TRBD1	TGTGCCATCAGTGAACAGGGGGCAGTTAGCCAGCCCCAGCATTTT	CAISEQGAVSQPQHF
TRBV19	-	TRBJ2-3	TRBD2	TGTGCCAGTAGGCCCCTAGCGGGGAGCACAGATACGCAGTATTTT	CASRPLAGSTDTQYF
TRBV7-6	-	TRBJ2-7	TRBD1	TGTGCCAGCAGCTTATGGGAGACAGGGGCATACGAGCAGTACTTC	CASSLWETGAYEQYF
TRBV5-4	-	TRBJ2-1	TRBD2	TGTGCCAGCAGCTTTAGCGGGGGGGCCTCCTACAATGAGCAGTTCTTC	CASSFSGGASYNEQFF
TRBV6-5	-	TRBJ2-3	-	TGTGCCAGCAGTTACTTGGCCAGATCTAGCACAGATACGCAGTATTTT	CASSYLARSSTDTQYF
TRBV19	-	TRBJ1-3	-	TGTGCCAGTAAAAGGGGATCTGGAAACACCATATATTTT	CASKRGSGNTIYF
TRBV5-4	-	TRBJ2-7	-	TGTGCCAGCAGACCAGAGGGAGGGGGCTTATACGAGCAGTACTTC	CASRPEGGGLYEQYF
TRBV4-1	-	TRBJ2-7	-	TGCGCCAGCAGCCAAGATTCGCAGGGAAGATACAGGTCCTACGAGCAGTACTTC	CASSQDSQGRYRSYEQYF
TRBV2	once	TRBJ2-6	TRBD1	TGTGCCACTTCCGCCGGGACAGGGGGGACTGGGGCCAACGTCCTGACTTTC	CATSAGTGGTGANVLTF
TRBV6-5	-	TRBJ2-7	TRBD2	TGTGCCAGCAGTTCGCCAACTAGCGGGTCCTCCTACGAGCAGTACTTC	CASSSPTSGSSYEQYF
TRBV6-5	-	TRBJ1-6	-	TGTGCCAGCAGTGATGACAGATATAATTCACCCCTCCACTTT	CASSDDRYNSPLHF
TRBV5-4	-	TRBJ2-3	TRBD2	TGTGCCAGCAGCCCGCAGCGGGGGGGAGATACGCAGTATTTT	CASSPQRGGDTQYF
TRBV7-9	-	TRBJ2-5	-	TGTGCCAGCAGCTTAGAAGGGACTCTCTCGGGAGAGACCCAGTACTTC	CASSLEGTLSGETQYF
TRBV18	once	TRBJ1-1	TRBD1	TGTGCCAGCTCGCTTGACAGGGTGAATACTGAAGCTTTCTTT	CASSLDRVNTEAFF